This TCR beta chain is from a study of blood T cells in healthy people across ages. General study points: Considered underestimates were the diversity estimates obtained from one million T cells.

This clonotype occurred many times. What it recognizes is unknown. Per germline, CDR1 SGHDT and CDR2 YYEEEE. Trimming removed 4 bases from V and 5 bases from J, with 15 bases in between. CDR3 length: 14 residues. The authors extracted at least 6 micrograms of total RNA per sample. For the second PCR, which ran for roughly 6 to 11 cycles, a sample-barcoded 5' primer and a J-beta primer mix were used. MiXCR, applied by TCRdb to the 5' RACE reads, yields one record per CDR3 protein. The sample comprises roughly 650,000 distinct CDR3 sequences, approximately 31% of which are singletons, and 15% to 17% rests with the top ten.

Sequenced: blood. This TCR came from a woman aged 80 or older in good health. The chain combines TRBV5-6 with TRBJ2-5; tentatively, D is TRBD1 (6 bases). CDR3 nucleotide sequence: TGTGCCAGCAGCAGTACAGGGTTAGGGGAGACCCAGTACTTC. Protein: CASSSTGLGETQYF.